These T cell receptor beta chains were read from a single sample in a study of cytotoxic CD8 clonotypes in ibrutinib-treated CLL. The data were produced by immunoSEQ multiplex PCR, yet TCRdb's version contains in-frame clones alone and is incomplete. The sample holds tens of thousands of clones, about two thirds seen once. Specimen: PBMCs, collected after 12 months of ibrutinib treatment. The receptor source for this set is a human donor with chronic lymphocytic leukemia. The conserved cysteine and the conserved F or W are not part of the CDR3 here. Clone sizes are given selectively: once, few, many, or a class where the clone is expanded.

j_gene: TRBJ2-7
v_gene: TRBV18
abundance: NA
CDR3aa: ASSPGGSTGSYEQY

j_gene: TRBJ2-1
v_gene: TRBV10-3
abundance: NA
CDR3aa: AISLGQEKF

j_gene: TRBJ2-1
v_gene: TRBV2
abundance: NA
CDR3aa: ASKLAGGPVEQF

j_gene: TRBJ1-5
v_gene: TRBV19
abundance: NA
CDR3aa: ASSMGTGGNQPQH

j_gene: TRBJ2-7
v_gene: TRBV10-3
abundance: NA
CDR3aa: AISRQGTNYEQY

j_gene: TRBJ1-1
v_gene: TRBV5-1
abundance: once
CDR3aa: ASSNSGGGTEAF

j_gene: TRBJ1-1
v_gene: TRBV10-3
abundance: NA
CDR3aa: AISEGPNTEAF

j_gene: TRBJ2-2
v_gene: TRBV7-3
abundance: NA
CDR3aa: ASSSQAGGNTGELF

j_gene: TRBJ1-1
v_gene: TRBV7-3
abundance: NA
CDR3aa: ASAPQGTTGFVEAF

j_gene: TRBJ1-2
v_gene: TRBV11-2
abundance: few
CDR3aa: ASSLAHANYGYT

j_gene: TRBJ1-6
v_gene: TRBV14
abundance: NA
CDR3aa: ASSQAGRINSPLH

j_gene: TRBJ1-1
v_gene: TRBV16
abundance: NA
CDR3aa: ASSPRDRVAEAF

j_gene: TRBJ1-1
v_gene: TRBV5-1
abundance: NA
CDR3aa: ASSLAVSGTEAF

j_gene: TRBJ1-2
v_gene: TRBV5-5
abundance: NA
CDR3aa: ASSRLERGLDGYT

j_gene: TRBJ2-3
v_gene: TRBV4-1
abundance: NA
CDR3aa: ASSPSGGAGDTQY